This T cell receptor beta chain was identified during a study of T-cell reconstitution after alpha-beta-depleted transplantation in children. Points from the study as a whole: Surviving recipient T cells and intrathymic progenitors accounted for some patients' high TCRbeta diversity at day 60. About two months after transplant, alpha-beta T cells reportedly came from several hundred expanded graft clones.

The TCRbeta library was prepared with unique molecular identifiers. TCRdb redid the calling of the PCR reads with MiXCR, one entry per CDR3 protein. The sample includes 450,000 to 600,000 distinct CDR3 sequences, 10% to 15% of them seen just once. This CDR3 has 15 amino acids. Germline CDR1 reads KGHDR; CDR2 reads SFDVKD. Trimming left V 4 bases short and J 4 bases short, with 13 bases between. Note on this clonotype: Its antigen is undetermined.

The sequence was obtained from a male patient younger than 18 who had a stem cell transplant for acute myeloid leukemia, so the T cells may come from the graft donor. The sequences come from PBMCs, mostly from graft donor cells, collected 360 days after TCRalphabeta/CD19-depleted stem cell transplant. This rearrangement joins TRBV24-1 to TRBJ2-1, with D maybe TRBD2 (5 bases). In DNA, the CDR3 is TGTGCCACCAGTGACTTCTCTCGAGGGTACAATGAGCAGTTCTTC. Translated: CATSDFSRGYNEQFF.